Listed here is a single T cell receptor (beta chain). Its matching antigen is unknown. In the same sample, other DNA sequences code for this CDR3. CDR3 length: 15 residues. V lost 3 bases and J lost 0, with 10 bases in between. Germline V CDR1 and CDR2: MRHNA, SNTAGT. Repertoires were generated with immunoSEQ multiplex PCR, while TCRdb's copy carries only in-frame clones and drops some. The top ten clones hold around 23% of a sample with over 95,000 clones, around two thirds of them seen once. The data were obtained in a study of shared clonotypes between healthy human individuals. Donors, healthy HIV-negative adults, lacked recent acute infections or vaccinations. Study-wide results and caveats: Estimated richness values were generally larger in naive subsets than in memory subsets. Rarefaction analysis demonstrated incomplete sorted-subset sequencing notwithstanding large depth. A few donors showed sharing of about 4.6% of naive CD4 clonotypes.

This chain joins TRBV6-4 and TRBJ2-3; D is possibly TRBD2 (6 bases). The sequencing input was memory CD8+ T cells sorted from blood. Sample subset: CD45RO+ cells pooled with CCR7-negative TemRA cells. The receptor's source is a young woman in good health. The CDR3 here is CASSEGSGSTDTQYF. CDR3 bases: TGTGCCAGCAGTGAGGGAAGCGGGAGCACAGATACGCAGTATTTT.